This TCR beta chain was obtained from a study of CD8+ T cells in alopecia areata. Germline-derived CDR1 and CDR2 are GTSNPN and SVGIG (reference sequence). V lost 1 base and J lost 1; bases outside the gene matches: 4. There are 14 residues in the CDR3. Extraction and reverse transcription of RNA yielded cDNA as the sequencing template. Repertoires were generated with immunoSEQ multiplex PCR, while TCRdb's copy carries only in-frame clones and drops some. Of roughly 230,000 clones listed, roughly 44% were seen once; the top ten hold 2% to 3%. Treatment given: oral pan-JAK inhibitor, 5-10 mg twice daily. As regards this clone: Other DNA sequences from this sample encode an identical CDR3 as well.

This sequence originates from a human donor with alopecia areata. The chain links TRBV30 to TRBJ2-7; 7 positions agree with TRBD1. The sample was CD4+ T cells sorted from blood, taken at approximately week 36, from a patient treated with tofacitinib. Here the CDR3 reads CAWSGNRGSYEQYF. In DNA form, the CDR3 reads TGTGCCTGGAGTGGCAACAGGGGTTCCTACGAGCAGTACTTC. Full variable domain (rest looked up from reference TRBV30 and TRBJ2-7): SQTIHQWPATLVQPVGSPLSLECTVEGTSNPNLYWYRQAAGRGLQLLFYSVGIGQISSEVPQNLSASRPQDRQFILSSKKLLLSDSGFYLCAWSGNRGSYEQYFGPGTRLTVT.